A selection of T cell receptor beta chains follows, all from one sample in a study of beta chain features in type 1 diabetes. Only in-frame clones appear in the TCRdb table, and some are missing; sequencing was by immunoSEQ multiplex PCR. Among roughly 350,000 clones listed, around 10% were seen once. Sequenced material: central memory CD4+ T cells from blood. Every receptor here comes from a young man with type 1 diabetes. CDR3s include the opening cysteine and the closing phenylalanine or tryptophan. Rows give clone size only sometimes, using once, few, many, or a class for an expanded clone.

j_gene	abundance	v_gene	CDR3aa
TRBJ2-2	.	TRBV11-1	CASSLGGANTGELFF
TRBJ1-4	.	TRBV5-4	CASSFRGQSYTVEKLFF
TRBJ2-4	.	TRBV30	CAWSVRRPRLAAKDLAKNIQYF
TRBJ1-1	.	TRBV7-3	CASSPSARVNTEAFF
TRBJ2-5	many	TRBV28	CASSLVRETQYF
TRBJ1-5	.	TRBV4-1	CASSQMTGGFNQPQHF
TRBJ2-6	.	TRBV28	CASSSTGSGANVLTF
TRBJ1-1	.	TRBV5-1	CASSPGQGAGMNTEAFF
TRBJ2-7	.	TRBV7-2	CASSPDWNSYEQYF
TRBJ2-3	.	TRBV4-1	CASSQFAGTGVRRTQYF
TRBJ2-7	few	TRBV28	CASSLLGPSSEQYF
TRBJ2-4	many	TRBV28	CASSLEPGQQDKNIQYF
TRBJ1-1	few	TRBV28	CASSLYRDYTEAFF